This is a list of T cell receptor beta chains from one sample in a study of T-cell reconstitution after alpha-beta-depleted transplantation in children. A single record per CDR3 protein comes from TCRdb applying MiXCR to the PCR reads. This table has hundreds of thousands of distinct CDR3 sequences, about a sixth appearing once. The sample consisted of PBMCs, mostly from graft donor cells, taken 360 days after TCRalphabeta/CD19-depleted stem cell transplant. The receptors derive from a male patient under 10 years old who had a stem cell transplant for acute lymphoblastic leukemia, so the T cells may come from the graft donor. CDR3s include the opening cysteine and the closing phenylalanine or tryptophan. D genes are given only for firm matches. Clone size is stated in some rows and not others, as once, few, many or a class when expanded.

d_call j_call v_call clone_size cdr3_nt cdr3_aa
- TRBJ1-5 TRBV5-1 - TGCGCCAGCAGCTTGGGACCCGGACCCGGGAATCAGCCCCAGCATTTT CASSLGPGPGNQPQHF
TRBD1 TRBJ2-3 TRBV2 few TGTGCCAGCAGTGCTCATCGGGACAGGGTCACAGATACGCAGTATTTT CASSAHRDRVTDTQYF
- TRBJ2-7 TRBV7-6 - TGTGCCAGCAGCTTATTCTCGGACGGGCCCTACGAGCAGTACTTC CASSLFSDGPYEQYF
TRBD1 TRBJ2-7 TRBV10-3 few TGTGCCATCAGTGCCCGAGACAGGGGGTCGAACGAGCAGTACTTC CAISARDRGSNEQYF
TRBD2 TRBJ2-3 TRBV29-1 - TGCAGCGTTGTGGGGGGGAGGTCAGATACGCAGTATTTT CSVVGGRSDTQYF
- TRBJ2-7 TRBV20-1 - TGCAGTGCTAGAGACCCGACTTCTCACCTAACCTACGAGCAGTACTTC CSARDPTSHLTYEQYF
- TRBJ2-5 TRBV12-3/TRBV12-4 few TGTGCCAGCAGTTTAGGGGCCGAAAAGATGTACTTC CASSLGAEKMYF
- TRBJ2-1 TRBV6-6 few TGTGCCAGCAATTTCGATGAGCAGTTCTTC CASNFDEQFF
- TRBJ2-2 TRBV10-1 few TGCGCCAGCATAGAATCTTTAAACACCGGGGAGCTGTTTTTT CASIESLNTGELFF
- TRBJ2-1 TRBV27 few TGTGCCAGCAGTTCGCGACTTCCCAATGAGCAGTTCTTC CASSSRLPNEQFF
TRBD1 TRBJ2-7 TRBV7-6 many TGTGCCAGCAGCTTAGCCGGGACAGGGCCCTACGAGCAGTACTTC CASSLAGTGPYEQYF
TRBD1 TRBJ2-7 TRBV4-1 - TGCGCCAGCAGTGACCCTAGCCTGACAGGGCTCTCCTACGAGCAGTACTTC CASSDPSLTGLSYEQYF
- TRBJ1-1 TRBV10-3 many TGTGCCGTAGACTCCCGGCTCCGGGGAGGGGCTTTCTTT CAVDSRLRGGAFF
- TRBJ2-1 TRBV7-2 many TGTGCCAGCAGCTTAACCCCCCTTGAGCAGTTCTTC CASSLTPLEQFF
- TRBJ2-1 TRBV3-1 - TGTGCCAGCAGCAAGGGAGTAGCTAGATCCTACAATGAGCAGTTCTTC CASSKGVARSYNEQFF
TRBD1 TRBJ1-4 TRBV4-3 few TGCGCCAGCAGCCAAGATGGGAGACAGGGGAATGAAAAACTGTTTTTT CASSQDGRQGNEKLFF
TRBD2 TRBJ2-7 TRBV7-2 - TGTGCCAGCAGGGTAGCGGGGTCCTACGAGCAGTACTTC CASRVAGSYEQYF
TRBD2 TRBJ2-5 TRBV4-1 - TGCGCCAGCAGCCCCCCCGGGCTAGCGGGGAAGCAAGAGACCCAGTACTTC CASSPPGLAGKQETQYF
- TRBJ2-2 TRBV2 - TGTGCCAGCAACCGACGGGGACATGTTTCGGAGCTGTTTTTT CASNRRGHVSELFF
- TRBJ2-5 TRBV6-1 few TGTGCCAGCAATACAGACAGGTACCAAGAGACCCAGTACTTC CASNTDRYQETQYF
TRBD1 TRBJ2-5 TRBV12-3/TRBV12-4 few TGTGCCAGCAGCCTGGACAGGGATGAGACCCAGTACTTC CASSLDRDETQYF
- TRBJ2-2 TRBV29-1 few TGCAGCGCCTCGACAGTGGCCGCGAACACCGGGGAGCTGTTTTTT CSASTVAANTGELFF
- TRBJ2-1 TRBV12-3/TRBV12-4 - TGTGCCAGCAGTTTTGTACCTCTTTCCGGACGCTCCTACAATGAGCAGTTCTTC CASSFVPLSGRSYNEQFF
- TRBJ1-1 TRBV10-3 few TGTGCCATCAGTGAGTCTCAGGGCATGAACACTGAAGCTTTCTTT CAISESQGMNTEAFF
- TRBJ2-1 TRBV20-1 once TGCAGTGCTAGAGATGGGGGGGCCGGGGGTTCATACAATGAGCAGTTCTTC CSARDGGAGGSYNEQFF
TRBD2 TRBJ2-3 TRBV7-2 - TGTGCCAGCCCGGGACTAGCGGACACAGATACGCAGTATTTT CASPGLADTDTQYF
- TRBJ2-1 TRBV5-5 few TGTGCCAGCAGCTTGGGGGGGGCACGAGAGCAGTTCTTC CASSLGGAREQFF
- TRBJ2-2 TRBV11-2 - TGTGCCAGCAGCAAATCCCGAACCGGGGAGCTGTTTTTT CASSKSRTGELFF
- TRBJ2-2 TRBV7-8 few TGTGCCAGCAGCTTCGGCAGGGTCGTCAACACCGGGGAGCTGTTTTTT CASSFGRVVNTGELFF
- TRBJ1-1 TRBV2 many TGTGCCAGCAGGATTTTTGGATCCACTGAAGCTTTCTTT CASRIFGSTEAFF
TRBD1 TRBJ1-4 TRBV7-9 few TGTGCCAGCAGCTTTGAAGGGGGCAGGGAAAAACTGTTTTTT CASSFEGGREKLFF
TRBD2 TRBJ2-1 TRBV5-1 few TGCGCCAGCAGCTTCAGTAGCGGGGGCTCCTACAATGAGCAGTTCTTC CASSFSSGGSYNEQFF
- TRBJ2-2 TRBV20-1 many TGCAGTGCTCTAGTCCCAGTTAGCGGGGAGCTGTTTTTT CSALVPVSGELFF
- TRBJ2-1 TRBV7-2 - TGTGCCAGCAGCTTAGCCCTCTCAGGATTCTACAATGAGCAGTTCTTC CASSLALSGFYNEQFF
- TRBJ2-3 TRBV12-3/TRBV12-4 few TGTGCCAGCAGTTTACGGCTGCGGGCAGATACGCAGTATTTT CASSLRLRADTQYF
- TRBJ1-4 TRBV4-3 - TGCGCCAGCAGCCAAGATCCGGGTCCCTCAGAAGATGAAAAACTGTTTTTT CASSQDPGPSEDEKLFF
TRBD1 TRBJ2-5 TRBV7-7 - TGTGCCAGCAGCTTAGGACCCAGGGGGCAAGAGACCCAGTACTTC CASSLGPRGQETQYF
TRBD2 TRBJ2-1 TRBV7-8 - TGTGCCAGCAGCTCGAATAGCGGGAGCCCCTACAATGAGCAGTTCTTC CASSSNSGSPYNEQFF
TRBD1 TRBJ2-3 TRBV28 few TGTGCCAGCAGTTTCCATAATTGGGACAGGAGCACAGATACGCAGTATTTT CASSFHNWDRSTDTQYF
- TRBJ1-3 TRBV19 - TGTGCCAGTACCCAGATCTCTGGAAACACCATATATTTT CASTQISGNTIYF
TRBD2 TRBJ2-1 TRBV12-3/TRBV12-4 - TGTGCCAGCAGTCCCGGACTAGCCTCCTACAATGAGCAGTTCTTC CASSPGLASYNEQFF
- TRBJ2-2 TRBV5-1 - TGCGCCAGCAGCTTGGCGGCGACGAACACCGGGGAGCTGTTTTTT CASSLAATNTGELFF
- TRBJ2-1 TRBV25-1 - TGTGCCAGCAGTCCTACGACTCTTTTGAACTACAATGAGCAGTTCTTC CASSPTTLLNYNEQFF
TRBD2 TRBJ2-1 TRBV4-2 few TGTGCCAGCACCACGAAAGTCTCTAGCGGGAGCTCCTACAATGAGCAGTTCTTC CASTTKVSSGSSYNEQFF
- TRBJ1-4 TRBV7-9 - TGTGCCAGCAGCGTCAGTGCAACTAATGAAAAACTGTTTTTT CASSVSATNEKLFF
- TRBJ1-5 TRBV5-1 many TGCGCCAGCAGCTTGGGACCAGATCAGCCCCAGCATTTT CASSLGPDQPQHF
- TRBJ2-1 TRBV12-3/TRBV12-4 many TGTGCCAGCAGTTTCGACCCCCTGGTGGGAGAGCAGTTCTTC CASSFDPLVGEQFF
TRBD2 TRBJ2-1 TRBV4-3 - TGCGCCAGCAGCCTACTTGCCGCGGGAGCCAACAATGAGCAGTTCTTC CASSLLAAGANNEQFF
- TRBJ2-7 TRBV12-3/TRBV12-4 - TGTGCCAGCAGCCTACCCTTGGGTGAGCAGTACTTC CASSLPLGEQYF
- TRBJ2-2 TRBV7-8 - TGTGCCAGCAGCCGGGACAACGTAAACACCGGGGAGCTGTTTTTT CASSRDNVNTGELFF
TRBD2 TRBJ2-3 TRBV7-2 few TGTGCCAGCAGCTTGGGGGGACTAGAGCTGGGTACGCAGTATTTT CASSLGGLELGTQYF
- TRBJ2-7 TRBV12-3/TRBV12-4 - TGTGCCAGCAGTCCTTCAGGGATATACGAGCAGTACTTC CASSPSGIYEQYF
TRBD1 TRBJ2-2 TRBV29-1 many TGCAGCGTTAGGACAGGGGAAAACACCGGGGAGCTGTTTTTT CSVRTGENTGELFF
- TRBJ2-7 TRBV4-2 - TGTGCCAGCAGCCCCGTGTACCCCTGCGAGCAGTACTTC CASSPVYPCEQYF
TRBD1 TRBJ1-3 TRBV3-1 few TGTGCCAGCAGCCAAGGCGGGACAGTCGCGTCTGGAAACACCATATATTTT CASSQGGTVASGNTIYF